This T cell receptor beta chain is drawn from a study of molecular identifiers for immune sequencing clone quantification. Notes on the study in general: For effector cells, clones above 20 RNA copies held over 98% of molecules; for naive cells, under 1%. The sizes of highly expanded clones could be underestimated when identical TCR molecules share a barcode.

This clonotype was observed many times. The antigen remains undetermined. CDR1 is KGHDR, CDR2 SFDVKD, per germline. V was trimmed by 5 bases and J by 4 bases, leaving 9 bases between them. The CDR3 contains 13 residues. Methods described previously were used for bulk TCR libraries, and listed TCR primers were applied. MiXCR, applied by TCRdb to the PCR reads, yields one record per CDR3 protein. The sample has about 640,000 distinct CDR3 sequences; just under 20% are singletons. Sample: naive CD8+ T cells from blood, with Jurkat cell RNA spiked in. As to subset: FACS-sorted CD8+CD4-CCR7+CD45RA+ naive T cells. The source of this sequence is a human donor in good health. Some libraries in this study had Jurkat cell RNA spiked in. The chain couples TRBV24-1 to TRBJ2-3; D ambiguous. The CDR3 region has the DNA TGTGCCACCAGTGGGGGTGGTCCAGATACGCAGTATTTT. It yields the protein CATSGGGPDTQYF.